The count of the clone carrying this T cell receptor (beta chain) is one. The CDR3 spans 13 residues. V was shortened by 3 bases and J by 4 bases, with 9 bases between the two germline ends. CDR1 MDHEN and CDR2 SYDVKM come from the germline V gene. This record comes from a study of CD8 T cells in Susac syndrome. Random-hexamer reverse transcription was applied to about 0.5 to 1 ug RNA. TCRdb processed the immunoSEQ multiplex PCR reads anew with MiXCR; each CDR3 protein has one entry. This sample yields more than 100,000 distinct CDR3 sequences, of which under 96% are seen a single time; over 0.12% belongs to the top ten.

The sample comprised CD4+ T cells from PBMCs. V usage is TRBV28 and J usage is TRBJ1-2, with D uncertain. The TCR comes from a human donor with Susac syndrome. As DNA, the CDR3 is TGTGCCAGCAGTTTGGTCGACGGCTATGGCTACACCTTC. This encodes CASSLVDGYGYTF.